These T cell receptor beta chains were read from a single sample in a study of blood T cell repertoires in COVID-19. TCRdb's table, derived via immunoSEQ multiplex PCR, lists solely in-frame clones and lacks some. The sample yields roughly 100,000 clones, 80% to 90% seen once. What was sequenced was peripheral blood. The source is a human donor in a cohort sampled during active COVID-19. CDR3s include the opening cysteine and the closing phenylalanine or tryptophan. A D gene is named only where the DNA matches it firmly. Expanded clones get a size class; other rows say once, few or many, or leave the size out.

d_call: .; j_call: TRBJ1-5; clone_size: .; v_call: TRBV4-1; cdr3_nt: TGCGCCAGCAGCCAGGGGCTCTATAGCAATCAGCCCCAGCATTTT; cdr3_aa: CASSQGLYSNQPQHF
d_call: TRBD1; j_call: TRBJ2-3; clone_size: .; v_call: TRBV11-1; cdr3_nt: TGTGCCAGCAGCCTAGGGACAGGGACAGATACGCAGTATTTT; cdr3_aa: CASSLGTGTDTQYF
d_call: .; j_call: TRBJ1-2; clone_size: once; v_call: TRBV10-3; cdr3_nt: TGTGCCATCAGTGAGTCCAATGTAGGGAGGTATGGCTACACCTTC; cdr3_aa: CAISESNVGRYGYTF
d_call: .; j_call: TRBJ2-7; clone_size: .; v_call: TRBV29-1; cdr3_nt: TGCAGCGTGGGGCAATCCTACGAGCAGTACTTC; cdr3_aa: CSVGQSYEQYF
d_call: TRBD1; j_call: TRBJ2-3; clone_size: .; v_call: TRBV24-1; cdr3_nt: TGTGCCACCGCACACGGGACAGGGCTGAGGAGTACGCAGTATTTT; cdr3_aa: CATAHGTGLRSTQYF
d_call: .; j_call: TRBJ2-6; clone_size: .; v_call: TRBV5-1; cdr3_nt: TGCGCCAGCAGCACGGCCCCTCAGGGGTTGGCTGGGGCCAACGTCCTGACTTTC; cdr3_aa: CASSTAPQGLAGANVLTF
d_call: .; j_call: TRBJ1-2; clone_size: .; v_call: TRBV28; cdr3_nt: TGTGCCAGCAGTCCCCAGCAGGAATCTCCCTATGGCTACACCTTC; cdr3_aa: CASSPQQESPYGYTF
d_call: .; j_call: TRBJ1-1; clone_size: once; v_call: TRBV7-9; cdr3_nt: TGTGCCAGCAGCCCTCGAGGAGGAACTGAAGCTTTCTTT; cdr3_aa: CASSPRGGTEAFF
d_call: .; j_call: TRBJ1-6; clone_size: .; v_call: TRBV4-1; cdr3_nt: TGCGCCAGCAACCGACAACAGGGAAACTCTAATTCACCCCTCCACTTT; cdr3_aa: CASNRQQGNSNSPLHF
d_call: .; j_call: TRBJ2-7; clone_size: .; v_call: TRBV18; cdr3_nt: TGTGCCAGCTCACAGGGGATTGGCTCCTACGAGCAGTACTTC; cdr3_aa: CASSQGIGSYEQYF
d_call: .; j_call: TRBJ1-1; clone_size: .; v_call: TRBV9; cdr3_nt: TGTGCCAGCAGCGTAGACCTGGTTGGGGCGGGGGCGGTGACTGAAGCTTTCTTT; cdr3_aa: CASSVDLVGAGAVTEAFF
d_call: TRBD1; j_call: TRBJ1-6; clone_size: .; v_call: TRBV7-8; cdr3_nt: TGTGCCAGCCGAACGGGGCAGGGGGTTTCACCCCTCCACTTT; cdr3_aa: CASRTGQGVSPLHF
d_call: .; j_call: TRBJ2-1; clone_size: .; v_call: TRBV12-3/TRBV12-4; cdr3_nt: TGTGCCAGCAGTACGTACAGCTGGCAGTTCTTC; cdr3_aa: CASSTYSWQFF
d_call: .; j_call: TRBJ1-1; clone_size: once; v_call: TRBV2; cdr3_nt: TGTGTAAGTCGGAGCGGGGAAACTCCTAACACTGAAGCTTTCTTT; cdr3_aa: CVSRSGETPNTEAFF
d_call: .; j_call: TRBJ1-4; clone_size: .; v_call: TRBV15; cdr3_nt: TGTGCCACCAGTCAACGGGGAGAAAAACTGTTTTTT; cdr3_aa: CATSQRGEKLFF
d_call: .; j_call: TRBJ1-2; clone_size: .; v_call: TRBV5-6; cdr3_nt: TGTGCCAGCAGCTTGGGTAATATGGGCTACACCTTC; cdr3_aa: CASSLGNMGYTF
d_call: TRBD1; j_call: TRBJ2-7; clone_size: .; v_call: TRBV3-1/TRBV3-2; cdr3_nt: TGTGCCAGCAGCCAAGGGACAGGGTCTTGGTACGAGCAGTACTTC; cdr3_aa: CASSQGTGSWYEQYF
d_call: .; j_call: TRBJ2-3; clone_size: .; v_call: TRBV5-4; cdr3_nt: TGTGCCAGCAGTAGACAGGAAAGCACAGATACGCAGTATTTT; cdr3_aa: CASSRQESTDTQYF
d_call: .; j_call: TRBJ2-5; clone_size: .; v_call: TRBV21-1; cdr3_nt: TGTGCCACCCTTAACCACGGCCCCGCGGGGGGGGGCCAAGAGACCCAGTACTTC; cdr3_aa: CATLNHGPAGGGQETQYF
d_call: TRBD2; j_call: TRBJ2-5; clone_size: once; v_call: TRBV7-6; cdr3_nt: TGTGCCAGCAGCTTGCGGACTAGAGACCTTGGGGCCCAGTACTTC; cdr3_aa: CASSLRTRDLGAQYF
d_call: TRBD1; j_call: TRBJ2-5; clone_size: .; v_call: TRBV5-1; cdr3_nt: TGCGCCAGCAGCTTGGAACACAGGGGGCTTGAGACCCAGTACTTC; cdr3_aa: CASSLEHRGLETQYF
d_call: .; j_call: TRBJ1-1; clone_size: .; v_call: TRBV18; cdr3_nt: TGTGCCAGCTCACACCAGGAGGGCGCGAACACTGAAGCTTTCTTT; cdr3_aa: CASSHQEGANTEAFF
d_call: TRBD1; j_call: TRBJ2-5; clone_size: few; v_call: TRBV9; cdr3_nt: TGTGCCAGCGGGCCCGGGACAGGGGAAGAGACCCAGTACTTC; cdr3_aa: CASGPGTGEETQYF
d_call: .; j_call: TRBJ1-4; clone_size: .; v_call: TRBV10-3; cdr3_nt: TGTGCCATCAGCGCGGCAGTTGCTAATGAAAAACTGTTTTTT; cdr3_aa: CAISAAVANEKLFF
d_call: TRBD1; j_call: TRBJ1-1; clone_size: .; v_call: TRBV24-1; cdr3_nt: TGTGCCACCAGTGAGCAAACAGGGGGCACTGAAGCTTTCTTT; cdr3_aa: CATSEQTGGTEAFF
d_call: TRBD2; j_call: TRBJ2-7; clone_size: .; v_call: TRBV28; cdr3_nt: TGTGCCAGCAGTTCCCTAGCGGGGGGGCTATACGAGCAGTACTTC; cdr3_aa: CASSSLAGGLYEQYF
d_call: TRBD1; j_call: TRBJ1-5; clone_size: few; v_call: TRBV23-1; cdr3_nt: TGCGCCAGCAGTCGACCCGGGTGGGACAGGGGAGGCAATCAGCCCCAGCATTTT; cdr3_aa: CASSRPGWDRGGNQPQHF
d_call: .; j_call: TRBJ1-3; clone_size: .; v_call: TRBV18; cdr3_nt: TGTGCCAGCTCACCCGGGCGGGGAGTGAACACCATATATTTT; cdr3_aa: CASSPGRGVNTIYF
d_call: .; j_call: TRBJ2-1; clone_size: .; v_call: TRBV24-1; cdr3_nt: TGTGCCACCAGTTCCCAGGGTAGACGATACAATGAGCAGTTCTTC; cdr3_aa: CATSSQGRRYNEQFF
d_call: .; j_call: TRBJ2-1; clone_size: once; v_call: TRBV5-5; cdr3_nt: TGTGCCAGCAGCCGTCTTGCCCTTCAGCGAAACTCCTACAATGAGCAGTTCTTC; cdr3_aa: CASSRLALQRNSYNEQFF
d_call: TRBD2; j_call: TRBJ2-2; clone_size: .; v_call: TRBV27; cdr3_nt: TGTGCCAGCAGGGCTAGCGGGGGGGCTATCGGGGAGCTGTTTTTT; cdr3_aa: CASRASGGAIGELFF
d_call: .; j_call: TRBJ1-1; clone_size: .; v_call: TRBV7-9; cdr3_nt: TGTGCCAGCAGCCCCCAGGGGCTAAGGACTGAAGCTTTCTTT; cdr3_aa: CASSPQGLRTEAFF
d_call: .; j_call: TRBJ2-1; clone_size: once; v_call: TRBV6-5; cdr3_nt: TGTGCCAGCATCCCAGGGGGACGGGAGGAGCAGTTCTTC; cdr3_aa: CASIPGGREEQFF
d_call: TRBD1; j_call: TRBJ1-5; clone_size: .; v_call: TRBV6-5; cdr3_nt: TGTGCCAGCAGAGGACAGGGGAGCAATCAGCCCCAGCATTTT; cdr3_aa: CASRGQGSNQPQHF
d_call: TRBD2; j_call: TRBJ2-7; clone_size: once; v_call: TRBV4-3; cdr3_nt: TGCGCCAGCAGCCAAATAGCGGGTTTCCACGAGCAGTACTTC; cdr3_aa: CASSQIAGFHEQYF
d_call: TRBD1; j_call: TRBJ1-6; clone_size: .; v_call: TRBV6-6; cdr3_nt: TGTGCCAGCTTAGGGGGACAGGGGTCTTATAATTCACCCCTCCACTTT; cdr3_aa: CASLGGQGSYNSPLHF
d_call: TRBD1; j_call: TRBJ1-4; clone_size: .; v_call: TRBV7-9; cdr3_nt: TGTGCCAGCAGCACCTCGGACAGGGGGCGGGGGGAAAAACTGTTTTTT; cdr3_aa: CASSTSDRGRGEKLFF
d_call: TRBD1; j_call: TRBJ1-2; clone_size: .; v_call: TRBV2; cdr3_nt: TGTGCCAGCAGTGAAAGGGGGCAGAGGGGCTACACCTTC; cdr3_aa: CASSERGQRGYTF
d_call: .; j_call: TRBJ1-2; clone_size: .; v_call: TRBV30; cdr3_nt: TGTGCCCTAAATGGGGGCCGCGTCCTCAACTATGGCTACACCTTC; cdr3_aa: CALNGGRVLNYGYTF
d_call: TRBD1; j_call: TRBJ2-7; clone_size: few; v_call: TRBV6-2/TRBV6-3; cdr3_nt: TGTGCCAGCAGTTACGACAGGGGCTACGAGCAGTACTTC; cdr3_aa: CASSYDRGYEQYF
d_call: .; j_call: TRBJ2-1; clone_size: .; v_call: TRBV19; cdr3_nt: TGTGCCAGTAGTATCTCTAGCCGGGTTTACAATGAGCAGTTCTTC; cdr3_aa: CASSISSRVYNEQFF
d_call: TRBD1; j_call: TRBJ1-5; clone_size: .; v_call: TRBV7-8; cdr3_nt: TGTGCCAGCGGGACAGAAAAAAATAGCAATCAGCCCCAGCATTTT; cdr3_aa: CASGTEKNSNQPQHF